This note documents a single T cell receptor (beta chain) sequence. Antigen specificity is unknown. The CDR3 has 13 amino acids. Per germline, CDR1 SGHTA and CDR2 FQGTGA. V was shortened by 0 bases and J by 5 bases, with 7 bases between the two germline ends. Sampled while nominally healthy, donors likely had unrecorded immune exposures. This entry comes from a study of cytomegalovirus exposure and HLA in healthy donors. Study-level findings and limits: The classifier was said to identify cytomegalovirus status with high specificity and sensitivity.

It was with 60 Vbeta and 13 Jbeta primers that the PCR ran. Methods used by the authors: Tens of millions of unique TCR beta chains, roughly 11 million of them shared, were counted by a later analysis. Here immunoSEQ multiplex PCR was the method, and the copy in TCRdb shows in-frame clones only, minus some. The D gene and trimming were derived from the DNA, and the V and J assignments and clone size from that table. Of 200,000 to 250,000 clones detected, approximately 87% appear once; the ten largest clones hold over 1%. The genes are TRBV7-3 and TRBJ2-5; no firm D call. Specimen: PBMCs. The receptor's source is a human donor in good health. CDR3 region: CASSLTFGETQYF. Here the CDR3 DNA reads TGTGCCAGCAGCTTAACGTTCGGGGAGACCCAGTACTTC.